This T cell receptor beta chain derives from a study of technical replicates of blood from a handful of donors listed by TCRdb under 2017. Comment on this clone: Its specific antigen is unknown. Base quality data are lacking; no much larger clone is found one base away.

The germline V gene encodes CDR1 LGHNA and CDR2 YSLEER. The CDR3 measures 15 amino acids from cysteine to phenylalanine. The read is trimmed to its CDR3 DNA, 45 bases read in frame from base 1. The trim is 1 base for V and 1 base for J, with a gap of 10 bases between the germline ends. The library was generated by the immunoSEQ multiplex PCR assay. Here the immuneACCESS table is served through TCRdb, limited to in-frame sequences with V and J called. Missing clones are a known gap in these copies; in checked studies unresolved V genes cover under half, and the rest lacks a known reason. This sample comprises fewer than 100,000 clones, about 95% of them detected only once. The ten largest clones capture around 0.31% of the sample.

This chain joins TRBV4-3 to TRBJ2-5; no D gene call is confident. Sequencing was done on a sample of T cells isolated from PBMCs. This TCR came from a human donor in good health. The CDR3 loop reads CASSQGSGTQETQYF. The bases read TGCGCCAGCAGCCAAGGGTCAGGTACCCAAGAGACCCAGTACTTC.